Listed here are 10 T cell receptor beta chains from one sample, sequenced in a study of T-cell reconstitution after alpha-beta-depleted transplantation in children (dated by TCRdb to the mid-2010s). The sample's treatment or condition label, decoded: allogeneic hematopoietic cell transplantation with graft depleted of TCRalphabeta T cells and CD19 B cells. The library was made by PCR. The sequencer listed for this sample is Illumina HiSeq 2500. TCR library preparation used molecular barcoding, with unique molecular identifiers applied to normalize quantification of the TCRbeta repertoire. In-frame beta chains were kept once TCRdb had trimmed the public reads at Q25 with fastp and called clones with MiXCR. Each record represents a unique CDR3 protein, reported with the most common genes and DNA among its rows. Counted in this sample were 45,000 to 60,000 distinct CDR3 sequences; about 50% of them appeared once. The leading ten clones occupy approximately 38% of the sample.

The specimen was peripheral blood, collected before TCRalphabeta/CD19-depleted stem cell transplant. The source of these receptors is a boy in the first two years of life with SCID, due to receive a stem cell transplant.

J is TRBJ2-1 and V is TRBV7-9; D unresolved. This CDR3 region has 16 residues. Germline V gene sequence: CDR1 SEHNR, CDR2 FQNEAQ (reference sequence). The ends were cut back, 5 bases at V and 8 bases at J, with 22 bases in the middle. Here the CDR3 DNA reads TGTGCCAGCAGCGTAAGGGTGGGCGCCCCGGATGATGAGCAGTTCTTC. Translating gives CASSVRVGAPDDEQFF.

This chain links TRBV5-6 with TRBJ2-1; no firm D call. V dropped 0 bases and J dropped 3 bases, with 7 bases sitting between them. CDR1 is SGHDT, CDR2 YYEEEE, per germline. This CDR3 spans 14 amino acids. The DNA of the CDR3 is TGTGCCAGCAGCTTGGGGGTGCTCTACAATGAGCAGTTCTTC. As protein: CASSLGVLYNEQFF.

V is TRBV5-2 and J is TRBJ2-3; the D call of TRBD1 is as the table states it, not checked on the DNA. TRBV5-2 is termed a pseudogene. This CDR3 has 15 amino acids. CDR3 loop: CAMSPQGIGTDTQYF. The CDR3 coding sequence is TGTGCCATGAGCCCCCAGGGGATTGGCACAGATACGCAGTATTTT.

The V and J genes are TRBV5-6 and TRBJ1-4, with TRBD1 as a possible D gene (5 bases). Trimming shortened V by 0 bases and J by 1 base, and 19 bases separated the two germline ends. This CDR3 has 19 amino acids. CDR1 is SGHDT, CDR2 YYEEEE, per germline. CDR3 residues: CASSLGPRVLDGTNEKLFF. CDR3 DNA: TGTGCCAGCAGCTTGGGTCCCAGGGTTTTAGATGGAACTAATGAAAAACTGTTTTTT.

The chain is built from TRBV10-3 and TRBJ2-3; TRBD2 matches at 7 bases. Trimming at V came to 8 bases and at J to 5 bases, leaving 1 base not matched to a gene. This CDR3 is 11 amino acids long. Germline CDR1 reads ENHRY; CDR2 reads SYGVKD. DNA for the CDR3: TGTGCCATCGGACTAGGAGATACGCAGTATTTT. Protein sequence: CAIGLGDTQYF.

This clonotype was found a few times. The chain links TRBV6-4 to TRBJ2-1; D is undetermined. Germline V lookup: CDR1 MRHNA, CDR2 SNTAGT. Trimming took 2 bases from V and 0 from J, leaving 8 bases between them. The CDR3 has 15 amino acids. CDR3 residues: CASSDTRSSYNEQFF. The DNA of the CDR3 is TGTGCCAGCAGTGACACGCGGAGCTCCTACAATGAGCAGTTCTTC.

The J gene is TRBJ2-1, the V gene TRBV4-1; D ambiguous. Trimming pared 5 bases from V and 7 bases from J, leaving 15 bases between. CDR3 size: 14 residues. CDR1 is MGHRA, CDR2 YSYEKL, per germline. The CDR3 DNA reads TGCGCCAGCAGCGGGCTCTCGGGCGCTAATGAGCAGTTCTTC. Residues: CASSGLSGANEQFF.

The chain is built from TRBV5-1 and TRBJ1-1, with D unclear. Germline-derived CDR1 and CDR2 are SGHRS and YFSETQ. The length of the CDR3 is 15 residues. Deletions cut 0 bases from V and 1 base from J, with 10 bases between. This chain's CDR3 is CASSLAAVENTEAFF. The CDR3 nucleotides read TGCGCCAGCAGCTTGGCCGCAGTGGAGAACACTGAAGCTTTCTTT. The whole variable domain, filled in from reference TRBV5-1 and TRBJ1-1, reads KAGVTQTPRYLIKTRGQQVTLSCSPISGHRSVSWYQQTPGQGLQFLFEYFSETQRNKGNFPGRFSGRQFSNSRSEMNVSTLELGDSALYLCASSLAAVENTEAFFGQGTRLTVV.

This clonotype has only one observation. This sequence joins TRBV5-1 and TRBJ1-1; D not certain. The ends were cut back, 2 bases at V and 5 bases at J, with 13 bases in the middle. CDR3 length: 14 residues. Per the germline V gene, CDR1 is SGHRS and CDR2 is YFSETQ. CDR3 coding DNA: TGCGCCAGCAGCTTTTTGAGGCAGGAGACTGAAGCTTTCTTT. Protein sequence: CASSFLRQETEAFF.

V is TRBV5-1 and J is TRBJ2-3; 8 bases align to TRBD2. The CDR3 sequence is 14 residues long. Unmatched junction bases numbered 4, after V lost 4 bases and J lost 3 bases. Germline CDR1 and CDR2: SGHRS and YFSETQ. CDR3 nucleotide sequence: TGCGCCAGCAGCCGGGGGGGTGAGACAGATACGCAGTATTTT. As protein: CASSRGGETDTQYF. Full variable domain (missing parts from reference TRBV5-1 and TRBJ2-3): KAGVTQTPRYLIKTRGQQVTLSCSPISGHRSVSWYQQTPGQGLQFLFEYFSETQRNKGNFPGRFSGRQFSNSRSEMNVSTLELGDSALYLCASSRGGETDTQYFGPGTRLTVL.